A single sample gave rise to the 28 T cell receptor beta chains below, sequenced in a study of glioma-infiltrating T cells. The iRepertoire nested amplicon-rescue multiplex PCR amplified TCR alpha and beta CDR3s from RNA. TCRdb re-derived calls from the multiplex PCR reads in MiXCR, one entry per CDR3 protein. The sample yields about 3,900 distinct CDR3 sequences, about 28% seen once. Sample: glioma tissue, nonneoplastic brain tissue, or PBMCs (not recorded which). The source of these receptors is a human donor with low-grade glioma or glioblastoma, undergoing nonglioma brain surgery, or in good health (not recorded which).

CDR3 residues: CASSLVGLNQPQHF. As DNA, the CDR3 is TGTGCCAGCAGCTTAGTGGGACTCAATCAGCCCCAGCATTTT. J is TRBJ1-5 and V is TRBV11-2; a possible D gene is TRBD1 (5 bases). Germline-derived CDR1 and CDR2 are SGHAT and FQNNGV. V lost 1 base and J 3 bases, leaving 7 bases between the germline ends. This CDR3 comprises 14 residues.

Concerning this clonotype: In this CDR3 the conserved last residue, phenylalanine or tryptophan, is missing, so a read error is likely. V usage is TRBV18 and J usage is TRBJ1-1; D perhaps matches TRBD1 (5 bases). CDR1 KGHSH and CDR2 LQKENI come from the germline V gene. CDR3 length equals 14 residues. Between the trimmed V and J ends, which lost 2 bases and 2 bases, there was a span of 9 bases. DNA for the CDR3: TGTGCCAGCTCACCATCGGACAAAAACACTGAAGCTTTCTAT. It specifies CASSPSDKNTEAFY.

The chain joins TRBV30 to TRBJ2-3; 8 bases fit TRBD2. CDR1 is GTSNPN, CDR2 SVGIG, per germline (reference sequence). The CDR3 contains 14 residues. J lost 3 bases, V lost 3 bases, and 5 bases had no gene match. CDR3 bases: TGTGCCTGGAGGGGGGTAGCGGGGACAGATACGCAGTATTTT. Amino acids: CAWRGVAGTDTQYF.

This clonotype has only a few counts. The CDR3 protein is CASSHLDSGKAEAFF. CDR3 nucleotide sequence: TGTGCCAGCAGCCACCTCGACAGTGGGAAGGCTGAAGCTTTCTTT. The J gene is TRBJ1-1, the V gene TRBV3-1, with a possible D match to TRBD1 (5 bases). This CDR3 has 15 amino acids. V was shortened by 3 bases and J by 6 bases, with 17 bases between the two germline ends. The germline V gene encodes CDR1 LGHDT and CDR2 YNNKEL (reference sequence).

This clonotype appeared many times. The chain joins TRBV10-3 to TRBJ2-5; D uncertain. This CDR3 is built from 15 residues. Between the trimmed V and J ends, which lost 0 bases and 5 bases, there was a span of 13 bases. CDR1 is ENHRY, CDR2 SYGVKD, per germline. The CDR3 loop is CAISESVIESETQYF. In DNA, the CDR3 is TGTGCCATCAGTGAGTCTGTCATCGAATCGGAGACCCAGTACTTC.

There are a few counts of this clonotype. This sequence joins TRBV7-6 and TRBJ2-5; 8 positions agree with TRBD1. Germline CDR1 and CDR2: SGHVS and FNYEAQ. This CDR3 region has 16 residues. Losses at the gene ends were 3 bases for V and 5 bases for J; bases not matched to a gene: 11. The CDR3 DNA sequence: TGTGCCAGCAGCTTCCCGCTCAGGGGGCGCGGGGAGACCCAGTACTTC. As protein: CASSFPLRGRGETQYF.

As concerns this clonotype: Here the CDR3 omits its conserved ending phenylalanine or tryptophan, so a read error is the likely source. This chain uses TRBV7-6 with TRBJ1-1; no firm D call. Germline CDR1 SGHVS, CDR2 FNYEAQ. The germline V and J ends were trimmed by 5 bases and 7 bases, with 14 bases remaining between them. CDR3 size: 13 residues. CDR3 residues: CASSQGSGDEAFL. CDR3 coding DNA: TGTGCCAGCAGCCAAGGTTCCGGCGATGAAGCTTTCCTT.

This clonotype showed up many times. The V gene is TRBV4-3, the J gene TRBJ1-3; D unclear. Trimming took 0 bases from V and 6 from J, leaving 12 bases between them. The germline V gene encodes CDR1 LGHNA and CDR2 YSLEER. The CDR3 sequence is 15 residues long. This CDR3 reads CASSQDNSILNTIYF. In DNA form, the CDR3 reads TGCGCCAGCAGCCAAGATAACAGCATATTAAACACCATATATTTT.

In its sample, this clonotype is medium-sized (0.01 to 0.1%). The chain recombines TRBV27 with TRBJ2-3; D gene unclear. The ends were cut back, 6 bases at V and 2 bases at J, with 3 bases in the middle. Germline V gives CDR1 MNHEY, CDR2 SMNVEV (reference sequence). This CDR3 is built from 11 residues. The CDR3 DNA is TGTGCCAGCAGAGCCACAGATACGCAGTATTTT. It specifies CASRATDTQYF.

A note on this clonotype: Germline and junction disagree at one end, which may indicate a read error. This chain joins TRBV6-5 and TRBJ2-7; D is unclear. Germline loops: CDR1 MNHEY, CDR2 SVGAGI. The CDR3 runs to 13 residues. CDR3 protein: CASRDGSPHERYF. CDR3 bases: TGTGCCAGCAGGGACGGGTCCCCCCACGAGCGGTACTTC.

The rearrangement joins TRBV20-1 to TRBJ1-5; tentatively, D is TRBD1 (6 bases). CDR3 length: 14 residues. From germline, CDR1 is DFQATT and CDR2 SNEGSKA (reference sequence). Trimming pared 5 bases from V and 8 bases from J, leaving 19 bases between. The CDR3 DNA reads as TGCAGTGCTTCTTCCCAGGGGACAAGGGAGCCCCAGCATTTT. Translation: CSASSQGTREPQHF.

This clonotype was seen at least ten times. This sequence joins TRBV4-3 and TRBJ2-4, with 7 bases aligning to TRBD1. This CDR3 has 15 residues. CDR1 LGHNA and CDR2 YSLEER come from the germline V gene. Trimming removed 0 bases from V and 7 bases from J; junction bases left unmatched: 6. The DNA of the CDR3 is TGCGCCAGCAGCCAAGAAACAGGGGTGGGGAACATTCAGTACTTC. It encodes CASSQETGVGNIQYF.

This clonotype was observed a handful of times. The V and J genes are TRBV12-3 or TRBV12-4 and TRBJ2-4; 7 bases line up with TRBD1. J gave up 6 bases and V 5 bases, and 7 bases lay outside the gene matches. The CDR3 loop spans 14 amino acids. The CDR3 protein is CASSKTGELNIQYF. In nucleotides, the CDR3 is TGTGCCAGCAGTAAAACAGGGGAATTAAACATTCAGTACTTC.

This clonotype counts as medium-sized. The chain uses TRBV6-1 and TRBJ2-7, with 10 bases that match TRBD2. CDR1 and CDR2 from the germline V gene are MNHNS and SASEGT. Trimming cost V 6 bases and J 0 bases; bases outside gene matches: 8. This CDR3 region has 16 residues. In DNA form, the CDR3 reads TGTGCCAGCAGGGACTATAGCGGGGGGAGCTCCTACGAGCAGTACTTC. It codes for CASRDYSGGSSYEQYF.

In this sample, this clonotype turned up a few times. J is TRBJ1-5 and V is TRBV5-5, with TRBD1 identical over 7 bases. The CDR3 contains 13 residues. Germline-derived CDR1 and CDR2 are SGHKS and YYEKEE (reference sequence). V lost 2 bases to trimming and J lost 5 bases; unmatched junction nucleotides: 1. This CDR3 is CASSFGTDQPQHF. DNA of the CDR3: TGTGCCAGCAGCTTCGGGACAGATCAGCCCCAGCATTTT.

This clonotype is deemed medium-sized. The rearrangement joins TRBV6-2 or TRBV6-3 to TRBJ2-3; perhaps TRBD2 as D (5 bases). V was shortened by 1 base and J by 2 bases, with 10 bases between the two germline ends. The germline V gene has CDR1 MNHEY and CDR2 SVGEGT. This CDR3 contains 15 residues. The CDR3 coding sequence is TGTGCCAGCAGTTACTATAGCGAAAACACAGATACGCAGTATTTT. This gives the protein CASSYYSENTDTQYF.

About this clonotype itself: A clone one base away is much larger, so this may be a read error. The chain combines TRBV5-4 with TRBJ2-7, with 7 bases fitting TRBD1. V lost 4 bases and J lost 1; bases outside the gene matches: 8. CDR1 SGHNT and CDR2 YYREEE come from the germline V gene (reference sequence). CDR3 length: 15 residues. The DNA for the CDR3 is TGTGCCAGCAGCCAGGGCGAGACAGGGTCCTACGAGCAGTACTTC. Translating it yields CASSQGETGSYEQYF.

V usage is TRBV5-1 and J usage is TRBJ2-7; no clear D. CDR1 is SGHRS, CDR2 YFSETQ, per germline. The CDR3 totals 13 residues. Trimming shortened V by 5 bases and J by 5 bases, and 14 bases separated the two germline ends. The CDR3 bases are TGCGCCAGCAGTAGGAACCCCGGTAACGAGCAGTACTTC. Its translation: CASSRNPGNEQYF.

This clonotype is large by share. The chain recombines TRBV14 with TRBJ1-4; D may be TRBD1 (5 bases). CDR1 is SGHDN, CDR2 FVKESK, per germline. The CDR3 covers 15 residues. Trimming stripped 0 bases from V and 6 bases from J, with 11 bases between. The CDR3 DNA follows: TGTGCCAGCAGCCAAGAGCGACAGTCTCATGAAAAACTGTTTTTT. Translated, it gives CASSQERQSHEKLFF.

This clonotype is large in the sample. The CDR3 region is CASSGNDRGTYEQYF. CDR3 nucleotides: TGTGCCAGCAGTGGGAATGACAGGGGAACCTACGAGCAGTACTTC. The rearrangement joins TRBV6-1 to TRBJ2-7, with TRBD1 identical over 8 bases. Germline V lookup: CDR1 MNHNS, CDR2 SASEGT. Losses at the gene ends were 4 bases for V and 2 bases for J; bases not matched to a gene: 7. CDR3 length equals 15 residues.

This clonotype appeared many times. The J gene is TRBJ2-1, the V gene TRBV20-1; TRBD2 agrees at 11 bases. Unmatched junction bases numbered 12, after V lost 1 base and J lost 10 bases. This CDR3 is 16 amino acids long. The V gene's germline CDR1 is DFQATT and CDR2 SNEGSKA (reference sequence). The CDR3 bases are TGCAGTGCTAGAGGGCCTAGCGGGGGGATTAAGGAGGAGCAGTTCTTC. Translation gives CSARGPSGGIKEEQFF.

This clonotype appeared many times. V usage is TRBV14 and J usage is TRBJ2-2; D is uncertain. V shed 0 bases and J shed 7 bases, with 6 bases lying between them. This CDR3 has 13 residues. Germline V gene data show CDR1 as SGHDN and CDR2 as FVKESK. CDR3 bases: TGTGCCAGCAGCCAAGAAGGGTTCGGGGAGCTGTTTTTT. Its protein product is CASSQEGFGELFF.

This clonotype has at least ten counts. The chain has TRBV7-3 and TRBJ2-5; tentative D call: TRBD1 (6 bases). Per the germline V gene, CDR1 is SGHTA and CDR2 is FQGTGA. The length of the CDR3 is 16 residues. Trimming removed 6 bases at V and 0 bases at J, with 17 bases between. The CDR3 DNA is TGTGCCAGCAGGAAGGGCTCGACAGGCGACCAAGAGACCCAGTACTTC. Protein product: CASRKGSTGDQETQYF.

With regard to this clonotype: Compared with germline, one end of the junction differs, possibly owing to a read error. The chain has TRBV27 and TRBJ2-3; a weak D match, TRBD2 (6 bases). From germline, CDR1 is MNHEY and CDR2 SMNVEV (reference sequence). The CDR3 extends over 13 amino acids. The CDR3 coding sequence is TGTGCCAGCAGTCTAGGTTCGGGGGTAACGCGGTATTTT. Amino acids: CASSLGSGVTRYF.

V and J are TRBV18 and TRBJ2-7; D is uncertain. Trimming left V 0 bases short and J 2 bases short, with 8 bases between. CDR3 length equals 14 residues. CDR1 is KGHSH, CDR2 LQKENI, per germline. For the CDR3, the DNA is TGTGCCAGCTCACCACCGACGGGCACCTACGAGCAGTACTTC. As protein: CASSPPTGTYEQYF.

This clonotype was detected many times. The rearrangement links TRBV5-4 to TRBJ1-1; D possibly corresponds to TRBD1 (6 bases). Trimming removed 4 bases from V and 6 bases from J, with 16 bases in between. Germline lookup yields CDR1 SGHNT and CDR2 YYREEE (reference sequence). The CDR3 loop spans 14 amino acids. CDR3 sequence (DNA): TGTGCCAGCAGCCGGGGGCAGGGTTGGGCTGAAGCTTTCTTT. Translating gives CASSRGQGWAEAFF.

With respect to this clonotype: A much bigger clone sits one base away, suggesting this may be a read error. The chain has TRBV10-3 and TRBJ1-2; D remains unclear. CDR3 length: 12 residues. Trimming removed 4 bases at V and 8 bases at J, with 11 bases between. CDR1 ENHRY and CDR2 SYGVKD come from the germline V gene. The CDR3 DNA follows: TGTGCCATCAGTGTTAGTGATCTGGGCTACACCTTC. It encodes CAISVSDLGYTF.

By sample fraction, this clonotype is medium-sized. The CDR3 loop reads CASSQEGSRYQETQYF. The DNA for the CDR3 is TGTGCCAGCAGCCAAGAGGGCAGTCGCTACCAAGAGACCCAGTACTTC. This chain joins TRBV3-1 and TRBJ2-5; D not certain. The germline V and J ends were trimmed by 0 bases and 0 bases, with 11 bases remaining between them. The germline V gene encodes CDR1 LGHDT and CDR2 YNNKEL (reference sequence). The CDR3 totals 16 residues.